What follows describes a single T cell receptor (beta chain). The antigen is not known. Trimming shortened V by 0 bases and J by 11 bases, and 14 bases separated the two germline ends. Germline V gene data show CDR1 as SGHRS and CDR2 as YFSETQ. The CDR3 totals 14 residues. Overall study findings and caveats: The larger-cohort validation was restricted to a single TCR beta V-J rearrangement rather than whole repertoires. The TCR gene usage of tumor memory CD4+ T cells clustered together with blood and lymph node memory CD4+ cells and with lymph node naive CD4+ cells.

Constant-region reverse primers amplified full-length variable regions, followed by semi-nested Nested Universal Primer A PCR. TCRdb reprocessed the 5' RACE reads via MiXCR and lists one record per CDR3 protein. This sample has some 57,000 distinct CDR3 sequences, with 17% found just once. Naive CD4+ T cells were purified with Tregs depleted by CD25. The specimen was naive CD4+ T cells sorted from blood. Specified subset: naive CD4+ T cells, CD4+CD45RA+CD25-. The receptor was isolated from a female donor with breast cancer. The V call is TRBV5-1, the J call TRBJ2-2; D is uncertain. Here the CDR3 reads CASSLVVATEELFF. In nucleotides, the CDR3 is TGCGCCAGCAGCTTGGTTGTCGCCACCGAAGAGCTGTTTTTT.